This T cell receptor beta chain was sequenced during a study of CD8+CD57+ T cells in acquired aplastic anemia (dated by TCRdb to the late 2010s). Background on the whole study: On average, sorted CD4+ and CD8+ cells yielded around 3.4 ug of extracted DNA, with a range of about 0.17 to 27.4 ug. A CD8+CD57+ expansion meant a frequency higher than the mean frequency seen in healthy subjects.

Patients chosen for sequencing had shown expansion of CD8+CD57+ cells by flow cytometry. Severe acquired aplastic anemia was diagnosed in all patients according to International Study of Aplastic Anemia and Agranulocytosis and Camitta criteria. At the time blood was sampled, none of the patients had received any therapy. TCR repertoires of sorted CD4+ and CD8+ blood T cells from severe aplastic anemia patients and healthy subjects were deep-sequenced in the study. In the USA, patient enrollment took place under clinicaltrials.gov protocols 00001620, 01623167, 00001397, 00071045, 00081523 and 00961064. Ficoll-Paque density gradient centrifugation was used to isolate peripheral blood mononuclear cells. CD4+ and CD8+ T cells were sorted by FACS or magnetic beads before DNA extraction. Genomic DNA was used as template for profiling of TCR beta VDJ combinations and CDR3 sequences. An Illumina HiSeq 2000 was used for TCR repertoire sequencing. The paper's processing steps were these. Repertoire assessment relied on Simpson's diversity index, CDR3 size and DJ length profiles, and TRBV/TRBJ rearrangement plots. Whichever DNA sequence was most abundant in the deep sequencing data was defined as the immunodominant clone. CDR3 amino acid sequences were checked for sharing across subjects and were also compared against the VDJdb database and published repertoires. The public reads were run again by TCRdb, first through fastp at Q25 and then through MiXCR, and only productive beta chains were kept. Rows merge per CDR3 protein into single entries with the most common DNA and genes. The V and J calls shown here were made by TCRdb, not taken from the authors' results. Counted in this sample were roughly 190,000 distinct CDR3 sequences; 48% of them appeared once. The ten largest clones take up about 9.7% of the sample.

What the research found in general, with its limitations: Between patients and healthy controls, no significant difference in CD8+ Simpson's diversity was found (P=0.060). Approximately 31 CD8+ CDR3 sequences were found in both patients and controls but appeared to be highly expressed in patients and within the immunodominant clones of the patients.

In the case of this clonotype: Its antigen is not yet known. No quality values exist for individual bases; no much larger clone is one base distant.

From the cysteine up to the phenylalanine, the CDR3 has a length of 15 residues. The sequence is cut down to CDR3 DNA, 45 bases in frame from base 1. The germline V and J ends show losses of 2 bases and 6 bases respectively, and no gene match explains 8 bases of the junction. Rearrangement joined TRBV12-3 or TRBV12-4 to TRBJ2-3, with TRBD2 matching 7 junction bases. Material: sorted CD4+, CD8+, or CD8+CD57+ T cells (not recorded which) from PBMCs. The source of this sequence is a human donor with aplastic anemia. The DNA sequence is as follows: TGTGCCAGCAGTTTACGGGCGGGAGAGGTGGATACGCAGTATTTT. Protein translation: CASSLRAGEVDTQYF.